One sample yielded the 4 T cell receptor beta chains listed below, sequenced in a study of blood T cell repertoires in COVID-19. Using immunoSEQ multiplex PCR, the repertoire was profiled, and TCRdb retains in-frame clones only, with some absent. The table records 200,000 to 250,000 clones, more than 85% of them present only once. Specimen: peripheral blood. These receptors were collected from a man between 60 and 70 years old with COVID-19, enrolled during active disease.

The V and J genes are TRBV19 and TRBJ2-2; 11 bases agree with TRBD2. V shed 8 bases, J shed 4 bases, and the junction held 9 bases outside the gene matches. This CDR3 has 16 residues. Germline assignment: CDR1 LNHDA and CDR2 SQIVND (reference sequence). The CDR3 is CASCASGRKSTGELFF. In DNA form, the CDR3 reads TGTGCCAGTTGTGCTAGCGGGAGGAAGAGCACCGGGGAGCTGTTTTTT.

The chain combines TRBV24-1 with TRBJ2-1; D unresolved. Between the trimmed V and J ends, which lost 7 bases and 6 bases, there was a span of 15 bases. The CDR3 loop spans 14 amino acids. Germline-derived CDR1 and CDR2 are KGHDR and SFDVKD. The CDR3 here is CATRASGQFNEQFF. The CDR3 DNA sequence: TGTGCCACCAGGGCCTCTGGGCAGTTCAATGAGCAGTTCTTC.

The chain recombines TRBV5-1 with TRBJ2-5; 7 nucleotides line up with TRBD2. Germline trimming cut 4 bases from V and 5 bases from J; bases unmatched to any gene: 11. The CDR3 is 15 residues long. Germline CDR1 is SGHRS and CDR2 is YFSETQ. In DNA, the CDR3 is TGCGCCAGCAGCGCCGTGGCGGGGGTTTCGGAGACCCAGTACTTC. Translation: CASSAVAGVSETQYF.

V usage is TRBV10-2 and J usage is TRBJ2-4; D perhaps matches TRBD1 (6 bases). Trimming took off 3 bases at V and 1 base at J, with 19 bases between the two ends. The CDR3 has 18 amino acids. Per germline, CDR1 WSHSY and CDR2 SAAADI. The DNA for the CDR3 is TGCGCCAGCAGTGAACCCGGGACATTTTTTTTGGCCAAAAACATTCAGTACTTC. It yields the protein CASSEPGTFFLAKNIQYF.